This T cell receptor beta chain was captured in a study of T cell changes during pregnancy in multiple sclerosis. Produced via immunoSEQ multiplex PCR; TCRdb's table is partial and in-frame only. This sample has tens of thousands of clones, with around 89% found just once. The CDR3 length is 16 residues. V was pared by 2 bases and J by 8 bases, with 19 bases between. Germline CDR1 and CDR2: SGHTA and FQGTGA. J is TRBJ2-1 and V is TRBV7-3; D unresolved. The sequence was obtained from a female donor with multiple sclerosis, enrolled in a pregnancy study. Sequencing used CD8+ T cells from peripheral blood mononuclear cells, obtained in the third trimester of pregnancy. The CDR3 reads CASSLDYSGFSHEQFF. In DNA, the CDR3 is TGTGCCAGCAGCTTAGATTACAGTGGATTCTCCCATGAGCAGTTCTTC.